These T cell receptor beta chains were read from a single sample in a study of CD8+CD57+ T cells in acquired aplastic anemia. MiXCR, run by TCRdb on the reads, gives a single entry per CDR3 protein. Altogether some 150,000 distinct CDR3 sequences are present, 71% being singletons, with the ten largest covering around 45%. Sequencing used sorted CD4+, CD8+, or CD8+CD57+ T cells (not recorded which) from PBMCs. The receptors derive from a human donor with aplastic anemia. Both conserved end residues are part of each CDR3. D genes are given only for firm matches. The listing skips clone size in some rows; elsewhere it reads once, few, many or a size class.

v_gene	abundance	len	j_gene	d_gene	CDR3aa	CDR3nt
TRBV4-1	once	15	TRBJ1-5	-	CASSQVPDGLQPQHF	TGCGCCAGCAGCCAGGTACCCGACGGACTTCAGCCCCAGCATTTT
TRBV11-1	-	11	TRBJ2-1	TRBD1	CASSLGQGRFF	TGTGCCAGCAGCCTCGGACAGGGACGGTTCTTC
TRBV27	once	14	TRBJ1-4	TRBD1	CASRLWTGSEKLFF	TGTGCCAGCAGACTATGGACAGGGAGTGAAAAACTGTTTTTT
TRBV25-1	-	13	TRBJ2-1	-	CASSDRKHNEQFF	TGTGCCAGCAGTGATCGAAAGCATAATGAGCAGTTCTTC
TRBV7-8	-	12	TRBJ1-1	-	CASSYSAGGAFF	TGTGCCAGCAGTTACTCCGCAGGAGGAGCTTTCTTT
TRBV25-1	-	14	TRBJ1-1	-	CASSQVAANTEAFF	TGTGCCAGCAGCCAAGTGGCAGCGAACACTGAAGCTTTCTTT
TRBV15	-	16	TRBJ1-2	-	CATSRDRGSGNYGYTF	TGTGCCACCAGCAGAGATAGGGGCTCAGGGAACTATGGCTACACCTTC
TRBV7-6	-	12	TRBJ2-1	-	CASSPRVNEQFF	TGTGCCAGCAGCCCTAGAGTGAATGAGCAGTTCTTC
TRBV25-1	-	17	TRBJ1-6	-	CASSEGIGSSYNSPLHF	TGTGCCAGCAGTGAAGGTATCGGGAGCTCCTATAATTCACCCCTCCACTTT
TRBV15	few	16	TRBJ2-7	TRBD2	CATSTGTSGSFVEQYF	TGTGCCACCAGCACCGGGACTAGCGGGAGTTTCGTCGAGCAGTACTTC
TRBV20-1	few	13	TRBJ2-1	TRBD1	CSAGQGIYNEQFF	TGCAGTGCTGGACAGGGGATTTACAATGAGCAGTTCTTC
TRBV5-1	-	14	TRBJ2-7	-	CASSQGRPSYEQYF	TGCGCCAGCAGTCAGGGGAGGCCCTCCTACGAGCAGTACTTC
TRBV19	-	13	TRBJ2-7	TRBD1	CASRWTGGYEQYF	TGTGCCAGTAGGTGGACAGGGGGCTACGAGCAGTACTTC
TRBV29-1	few	13	TRBJ2-2	TRBD1	CSVGQGATGELFF	TGCAGCGTTGGCCAGGGGGCTACCGGGGAGCTGTTTTTT
TRBV7-8	few	15	TRBJ2-5	-	CASSPLTGGQETQYF	TGTGCCAGCAGCCCATTGACAGGTGGCCAAGAGACCCAGTACTTC